This TCR beta chain is from a study of beta chain features in type 1 diabetes. Study results and caveats: TCRB CDR3s were moderately but significantly shorter in Type 1 diabetes patients in all four CD4+ subsets.

For this clone: The antigen is not known.

With V trimmed by 4 bases and J by 5 bases, 7 bases remained unmatched. Germline CDR1 LGHNA, CDR2 YNFKEQ. The CDR3 has 15 amino acids. Using CD45RO/CCR7/CD25/CD127/CD95/CD27, CD4+ naive, central memory, regulatory and stem cell-like memory cells were sorted. Expressed TCRB transcripts were sequenced after all isolated RNA was converted to cDNA. The repertoire was sequenced with immunoSEQ multiplex PCR; TCRdb's copy has only in-frame clones and lacks some. The sample consists of tens of thousands of clones, 66% of them appearing once. Sample: Tregs from blood. This chain joins TRBV4-2 and TRBJ2-2; 7 nucleotides match TRBD2. This receptor was obtained from a man aged 25-45 years with type 1 diabetes. Some clones in this sample may be carry-over from other donors' samples. CDR3 loop: CASSPQAGSTGELFF. For the CDR3, the DNA is TGTGCCAGCAGCCCCCAAGCGGGGAGTACCGGGGAGCTGTTTTTT.